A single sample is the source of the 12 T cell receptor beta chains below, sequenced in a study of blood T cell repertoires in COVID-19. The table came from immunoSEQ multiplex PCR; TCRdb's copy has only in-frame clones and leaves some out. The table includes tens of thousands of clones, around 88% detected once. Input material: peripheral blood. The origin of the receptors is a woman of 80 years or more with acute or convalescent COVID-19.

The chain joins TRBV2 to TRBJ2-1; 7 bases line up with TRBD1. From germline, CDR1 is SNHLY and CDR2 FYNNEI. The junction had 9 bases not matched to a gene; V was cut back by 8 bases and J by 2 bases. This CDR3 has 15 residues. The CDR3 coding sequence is TGTGCCAGCGCGGCCGGGACAGCCCCCTACAATGAGCAGTTCTTC. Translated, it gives CASAAGTAPYNEQFF.

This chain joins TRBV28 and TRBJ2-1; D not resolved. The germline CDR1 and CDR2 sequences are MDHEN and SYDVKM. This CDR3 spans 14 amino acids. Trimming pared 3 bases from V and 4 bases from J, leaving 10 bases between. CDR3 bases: TGTGCCAGCAGTTTGAGTAACTGGTACAATGAGCAGTTCTTC. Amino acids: CASSLSNWYNEQFF. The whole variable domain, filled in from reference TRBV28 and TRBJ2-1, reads DVKVTQSSRYLVKRTGEKVFLECVQDMDHENMFWYRQDPGLGLRLIYFSYDVKMKEKGDIPEGYSVSREKKERFSLILESASTNQTSMYLCASSLSNWYNEQFFGPGTRLTVL.

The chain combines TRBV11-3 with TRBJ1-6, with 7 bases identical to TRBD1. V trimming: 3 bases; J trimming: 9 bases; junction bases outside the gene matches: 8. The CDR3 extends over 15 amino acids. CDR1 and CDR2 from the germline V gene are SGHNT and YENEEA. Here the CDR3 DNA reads TGTGCCAGCAGCTTGGGCCGGGACAGAGGTTCACCCCTCCACTTT. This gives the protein CASSLGRDRGSPLHF.

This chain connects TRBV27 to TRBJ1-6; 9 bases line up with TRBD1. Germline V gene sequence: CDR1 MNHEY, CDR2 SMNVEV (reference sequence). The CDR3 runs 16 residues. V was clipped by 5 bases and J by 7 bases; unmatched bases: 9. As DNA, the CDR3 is TGTGCCAGCAGTCTCCTCTACAGGGGGCCCAATTCACCCCTCCACTTT. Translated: CASSLLYRGPNSPLHF.

CDR3 coding DNA: TGTGCCAGCAGTCCGAATCCCAGGGTCTATGGCTACACCTTC. Translated, it gives CASSPNPRVYGYTF. This sequence joins TRBV7-8 and TRBJ1-2, with D possibly being TRBD1 (5 bases). The V and J ends lost 6 bases and 4 bases respectively, with 15 bases between them. Germline-derived CDR1 and CDR2 are SGHVS and FQNEAQ. There are 14 residues in the CDR3.

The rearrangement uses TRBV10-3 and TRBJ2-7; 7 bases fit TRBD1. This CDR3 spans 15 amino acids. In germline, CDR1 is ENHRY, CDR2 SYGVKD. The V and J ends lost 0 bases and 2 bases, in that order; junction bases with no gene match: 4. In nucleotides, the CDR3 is TGTGCCATCAGTGAGTCGTTGGGACAGACCTACGAGCAGTACTTC. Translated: CAISESLGQTYEQYF.

This CDR3 reads CASGLAPGTGSSGYTF. CDR3 coding DNA: TGTGCTAGTGGTTTGGCCCCCGGGACAGGGAGTTCCGGCTACACCTTC. The V call is TRBV12-5, the J call TRBJ1-2; TRBD1 matches at 9 bases. Germline V CDR1 and CDR2: LGHNT, FRNRAP. The CDR3 has 16 residues. J lost 8 bases, V lost 1 base, and 11 bases had no gene match.

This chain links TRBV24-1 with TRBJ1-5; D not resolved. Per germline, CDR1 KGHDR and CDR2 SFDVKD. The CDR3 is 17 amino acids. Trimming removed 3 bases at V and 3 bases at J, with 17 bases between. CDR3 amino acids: CATSDRRGSVNNQPQHF. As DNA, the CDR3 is TGTGCCACCAGTGATCGCCGCGGGTCAGTGAACAATCAGCCCCAGCATTTT.

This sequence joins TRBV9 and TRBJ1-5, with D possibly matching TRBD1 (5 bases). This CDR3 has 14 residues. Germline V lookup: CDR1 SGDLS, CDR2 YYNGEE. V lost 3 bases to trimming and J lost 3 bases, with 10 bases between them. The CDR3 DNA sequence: TGTGCCAGCAGCGGAGACAGTGACAATCAGCCCCAGCATTTT. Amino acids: CASSGDSDNQPQHF.

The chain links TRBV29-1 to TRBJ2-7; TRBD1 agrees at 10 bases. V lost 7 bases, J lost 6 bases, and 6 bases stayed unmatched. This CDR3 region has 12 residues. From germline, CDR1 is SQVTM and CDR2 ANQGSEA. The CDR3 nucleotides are TGCAGCGCCGGGGGGACAGGGGCCGAGCAGTACTTC. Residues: CSAGGTGAEQYF.

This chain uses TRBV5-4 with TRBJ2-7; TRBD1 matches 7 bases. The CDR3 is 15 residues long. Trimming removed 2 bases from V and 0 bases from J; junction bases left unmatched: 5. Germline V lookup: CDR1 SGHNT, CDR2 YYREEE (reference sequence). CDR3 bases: TGTGCCAGCAGCTTAGGGGGCCGCAGCTCCTACGAGCAGTACTTC. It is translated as CASSLGGRSSYEQYF.

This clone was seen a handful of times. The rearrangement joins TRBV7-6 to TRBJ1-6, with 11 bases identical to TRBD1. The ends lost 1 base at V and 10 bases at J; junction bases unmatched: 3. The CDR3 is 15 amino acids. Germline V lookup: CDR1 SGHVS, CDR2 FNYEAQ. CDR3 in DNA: TGTGCCAGCAGCTTAGAGGACAGGGGGCAATCACCCCTCCACTTT. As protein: CASSLEDRGQSPLHF.